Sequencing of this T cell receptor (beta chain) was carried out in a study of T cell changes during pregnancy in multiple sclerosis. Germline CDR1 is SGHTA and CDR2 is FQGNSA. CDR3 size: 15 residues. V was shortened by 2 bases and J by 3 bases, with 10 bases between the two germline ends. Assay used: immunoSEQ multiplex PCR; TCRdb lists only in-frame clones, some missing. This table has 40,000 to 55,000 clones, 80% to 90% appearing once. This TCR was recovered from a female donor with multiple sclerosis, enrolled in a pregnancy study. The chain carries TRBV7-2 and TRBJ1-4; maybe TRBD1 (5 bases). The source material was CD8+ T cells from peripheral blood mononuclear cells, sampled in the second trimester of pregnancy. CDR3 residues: CASSLLRQSNEKLFF. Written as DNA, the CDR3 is TGTGCCAGCAGCTTATTACGACAGTCTAATGAAAAACTGTTTTTT.